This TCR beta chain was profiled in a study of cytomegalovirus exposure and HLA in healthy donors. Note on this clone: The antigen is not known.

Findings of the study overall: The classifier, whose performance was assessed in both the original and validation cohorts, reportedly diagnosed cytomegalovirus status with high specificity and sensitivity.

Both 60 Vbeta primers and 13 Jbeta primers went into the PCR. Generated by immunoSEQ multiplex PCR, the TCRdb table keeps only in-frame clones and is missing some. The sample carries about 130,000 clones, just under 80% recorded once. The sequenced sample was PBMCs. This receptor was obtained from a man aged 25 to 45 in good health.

The CDR3 sequence: CASSLRWTGSYEQYF. Here the CDR3 DNA reads TGCGCCAGCAGCTTGAGATGGACAGGGTCCTACGAGCAGTACTTC. The rearrangement links TRBV5-1 to TRBJ2-7, with TRBD1 matching over 8 bases. J was trimmed by 1 base and V by 1 base; bases with no gene match: 4. The germline gives CDR1 SGHRS, CDR2 YFSETQ. The CDR3 totals 15 residues.